The 21 T cell receptor beta chains below all came from one sample that was sequenced in a study of long-term antiretroviral therapy in people with HIV. The immunoSEQ assay was v3.0, run at survey level. The repertoire was sequenced with immunoSEQ multiplex PCR; TCRdb's copy has only in-frame clones and lacks some. The repertoire holds about 30,000 clones, with 87% as singletons. The material was unsorted PBMCs, obtained 2 years after starting antiretroviral therapy. The receptors here all came from a man aged 45-65 years with HIV.

The chain uses TRBV15 and TRBJ2-1; TRBD2 might be the D (5 bases). This CDR3 contains 14 residues. Looked up from germline, CDR1 is LNHNV and CDR2 is YYDKDF (reference sequence). V gave up 5 bases and J gave up 4 bases, with 12 bases separating them. The CDR3 loop is CATSSRTGYNEQFF. The CDR3 DNA follows: TGTGCCACCAGCTCCCGGACGGGATACAATGAGCAGTTCTTC. The variable domain in full, completed from reference TRBV15 and TRBJ2-1, reads DAMVIQNPRYQVTQFGKPVTLSCSQTLNHNVMYWYQQKSSQAPKLLFHYYDKDFNNEADTPDNFQSRRPNTSFCFLDIRSPGLGDTAMYLCATSSRTGYNEQFFGPGTRLTVL.

The CDR3 bases are TGTGCCAGCAGCTTCGCAGGGTTTGACACTGAAGCTTTCTTT. Translated: CASSFAGFDTEAFF. The genes are TRBV7-9 and TRBJ1-1; perhaps TRBD1 as D (5 bases). V lost 3 bases and J lost 3, with 11 bases in between. CDR1 is SEHNR, CDR2 FQNEAQ, per germline (reference sequence). CDR3 length: 14 residues. The full variable domain, completed using reference TRBV7-9 and TRBJ1-1, is DTGVSQNPRHKITKRGQNVTFRCDPISEHNRLYWYRQTLGQGPEFLTYFQNEAQLEKSRLLSDRFSAERPKGSFSTLEIQRTEQGDSAMYLCASSFAGFDTEAFFGQGTRLTVV.

The rearrangement joins TRBV30 to TRBJ1-1, with 10 bases aligning to TRBD1. The junction had 6 bases not matched to a gene; V was cut back by 1 base and J by 4 bases. This CDR3 is 15 amino acids long. Germline loops: CDR1 GTSNPN, CDR2 SVGIG (reference sequence). The CDR3: CAWSGKTGGVTEAFF. The CDR3 DNA reads TGTGCCTGGAGTGGTAAGACAGGGGGCGTCACTGAAGCTTTCTTT.

V is TRBV14 and J is TRBJ2-1, with D tentatively TRBD1 (6 bases). Germline CDR1 SGHDN, CDR2 FVKESK. This CDR3 is 16 amino acids long. Trimming took off 2 bases at V and 3 bases at J, with 14 bases between the two ends. The CDR3 loop reads CASSQIGGGYYNEQFF. CDR3 nucleotide sequence: TGTGCCAGCAGCCAAATTGGGGGCGGGTACTACAATGAGCAGTTCTTC.

In its sample, this clone was seen once. The rearrangement links TRBV28 to TRBJ1-1; D is undetermined. Per germline, CDR1 MDHEN and CDR2 SYDVKM. CDR3 length equals 13 residues. With 5 bases removed from V and 0 bases from J, the gap between germline ends came to 7 bases. CDR3 region: CASSHVLNTEAFF. The CDR3 DNA follows: TGTGCCAGCAGTCATGTTCTGAACACTGAAGCTTTCTTT. Together with reference TRBV28 and TRBJ1-1, the CDR3 gives the full variable domain: DVKVTQSSRYLVKRTGEKVFLECVQDMDHENMFWYRQDPGLGLRLIYFSYDVKMKEKGDIPEGYSVSREKKERFSLILESASTNQTSMYLCASSHVLNTEAFFGQGTRLTVV.

This chain uses TRBV28 with TRBJ2-5, with D uncertain. CDR1 and CDR2 (germline): MDHEN, SYDVKM. V lost 3 bases and J 5 bases, leaving 13 bases between the germline ends. The CDR3 is made up of 14 amino acids. CDR3 nucleotide sequence: TGTGCCAGCAGTTTGGGCGGATTAGAGGAGACCCAGTACTTC. This codes for CASSLGGLEETQYF.

V usage is TRBV28 and J usage is TRBJ2-7; D remains ambiguous. In germline, CDR1 is MDHEN, CDR2 SYDVKM. The ends were cut back, 6 bases at V and 2 bases at J, with 11 bases in the middle. There are 13 residues in the CDR3. The CDR3 protein is CASRTVGAYEQYF. CDR3 coding DNA: TGTGCCAGCAGGACCGTGGGCGCCTACGAGCAGTACTTC.

The CDR3 DNA follows: TGTGCCAGCTCACCGCCGGGACTAGCGGGAGGGCCCCACGAGCAGTACTTC. Translated: CASSPPGLAGGPHEQYF. The rearrangement links TRBV18 to TRBJ2-7, with 16 bases that match TRBD2. The junction had 7 bases not matched to a gene; V was cut back by 3 bases and J by 5 bases. The CDR3 loop spans 17 amino acids. Germline values: CDR1 KGHSH, CDR2 LQKENI.

This chain joins TRBV27 and TRBJ1-1, with 10 bases matching TRBD1. Germline V lookup: CDR1 MNHEY, CDR2 SMNVEV (reference sequence). Losses at the gene ends were 5 bases for V and 0 bases for J; bases not matched to a gene: 3. The CDR3 spans 15 residues. The CDR3 loop reads CASSRQGALNTEAFF. Written as DNA, the CDR3 is TGTGCCAGCAGTAGACAGGGGGCCCTGAACACTGAAGCTTTCTTT.

This clone was found a few times. The V and J genes are TRBV28 and TRBJ2-7, with 8 positions matching TRBD1. The CDR3 spans 13 residues. Per the germline V gene, CDR1 is MDHEN and CDR2 is SYDVKM. J lost 5 bases, V lost 4 bases, and 4 bases had no gene match. CDR3: CASSSGQGNEQYF. CDR3 coding DNA: TGTGCCAGCAGTTCTGGACAGGGCAACGAGCAGTACTTC.

The chain uses TRBV10-3 and TRBJ2-7; perhaps D is TRBD1 or TRBD2 (5 bases each). Trimming took off 3 bases at V and 6 bases at J, with 15 bases between the two ends. This CDR3 region has 14 residues. CDR1 is ENHRY and CDR2 is SYGVKD in the germline V gene. CDR3 loop: CAISERGLLGEQYF. CDR3 coding DNA: TGTGCCATCAGTGAACGGGGCCTGCTGGGCGAGCAGTACTTC.

The rearrangement joins TRBV6-1 to TRBJ2-1, with 11 nucleotides matching TRBD2. The CDR3 is 17 amino acids. CDR1 MNHNS and CDR2 SASEGT come from the germline V gene. Trimming took 2 bases from V and 2 from J; bases not matched to a gene: 5. CDR3 amino acids: CASSELASGGTYNEQFF. The CDR3 DNA reads TGTGCCAGCAGTGAATTGGCTAGCGGGGGGACCTACAATGAGCAGTTCTTC.

This clone was picked up a small number of times. This chain joins TRBV7-2 and TRBJ1-1; D is unresolved. The V end lost 5 bases, the J end lost 7 bases, and 11 bases lay between the germline ends. Germline CDR1 reads SGHTA; CDR2 reads FQGNSA. The CDR3 runs to 12 residues. CDR3 DNA: TGTGCCAGCAGCCGCGACGGCTATGAAGCTTTCTTT. This sequence encodes CASSRDGYEAFF.

The rearrangement uses TRBV29-1 and TRBJ1-2; D is unclear. Germline lookup yields CDR1 SQVTM and CDR2 ANQGSEA. The CDR3 extends over 11 amino acids. V was trimmed by 0 bases and J by 4 bases, leaving 3 bases between them. The CDR3 DNA sequence: TGCAGCGTTGAAGATCCCTATGGCTACACCTTC. Protein sequence: CSVEDPYGYTF.

This clone was seen once. The CDR3 region is CASTEDLGGAEAFF. The CDR3 nucleotides read TGCGCCAGCACCGAGGACCTGGGGGGAGCTGAAGCTTTCTTT. The rearrangement links TRBV10-1 to TRBJ1-1; D might be TRBD1 (5 bases). In germline, CDR1 is WNHNN, CDR2 SYGVQD (reference sequence). This CDR3 is 14 amino acids long. The V gene lost 7 bases and the J gene lost 6 bases, with 18 bases spanning the gap.

The J gene is TRBJ2-6, the V gene TRBV7-2; 7 bases fit TRBD1. Looked up from germline, CDR1 is SGHTA and CDR2 is FQGNSA. J was trimmed by 0 bases and V by 2 bases; bases with no gene match: 4. The CDR3 has 17 amino acids. CDR3: CASSLWDRVSGANVLTF. The CDR3 DNA is TGTGCCAGCAGCTTATGGGACAGAGTCTCTGGGGCCAACGTCCTGACTTTC.

The rearrangement links TRBV5-1 to TRBJ2-5; 7 nucleotides align to TRBD2. J gave up 2 bases and V 4 bases, and 8 bases lay outside the gene matches. Germline V gene data show CDR1 as SGHRS and CDR2 as YFSETQ. The CDR3 sequence is 15 residues long. The CDR3 spells CASSLVGGGQETQYF. CDR3 coding DNA: TGCGCCAGCAGCCTCGTTGGGGGGGGACAAGAGACCCAGTACTTC.

This clone was observed a single time. V usage is TRBV9 and J usage is TRBJ1-2; D unclear. With 0 bases removed from V and 2 bases from J, the gap between germline ends came to 8 bases. The germline V gene encodes CDR1 SGDLS and CDR2 YYNGEE. This CDR3 is 14 amino acids long. In DNA form, the CDR3 reads TGTGCCAGCAGCGTAGAGGGCGGAAACTATGGCTACACCTTC. Encoded protein: CASSVEGGNYGYTF.

V and J are TRBV5-1 and TRBJ1-1; TRBD1 matches at 9 bases. With 0 bases clipped from V and 3 bases from J, the junction kept 3 bases outside the gene matches. Germline V gene sequence: CDR1 SGHRS, CDR2 YFSETQ. This CDR3 spans 15 amino acids. The CDR3: CASSLDRGQDTEAFF. The CDR3 DNA is TGCGCCAGCAGCTTGGACAGGGGGCAAGACACTGAAGCTTTCTTT.

The rearrangement uses TRBV10-2 and TRBJ2-1; D uncertain. The V and J ends lost 3 bases and 0 bases respectively, with 9 bases between them. The germline CDR1 and CDR2 sequences are WSHSY and SAAADI. The CDR3 runs to 15 residues. The CDR3 nucleotides are TGCGCCAGCAGTGACCCCCAAAGCTCCTACAATGAGCAGTTCTTC. This encodes CASSDPQSSYNEQFF.

V usage is TRBV9 and J usage is TRBJ2-7, with 9 bases identical to TRBD1. The CDR3 spans 15 residues. V shed 2 bases, J shed 3 bases, and the junction held 6 bases outside the gene matches. The germline CDR1 and CDR2 sequences are SGDLS and YYNGEE. The CDR3 reads CASSVTGGAHYEQYF. The DNA of the CDR3 is TGTGCCAGCAGCGTTACAGGGGGCGCGCACTACGAGCAGTACTTC.